This T cell receptor beta chain appears in the sequencing data of a study of blood T cells in healthy people across ages. Study-wide findings and caveats: One million T cells yielded diversity estimates that were considered underestimates. Long-lived and aged donors differed, with more naive CD4+ cells and higher diversity in the long-lived.

Together with a sample-barcoded 5' primer, a J-beta primer mix was included in a second PCR lasting about 7 to 11 cycles. A minimum of 3 million CDR3-containing paired-end reads was obtained for each sample. Using its own MiXCR run on the 5' RACE reads, TCRdb lists one record per CDR3 protein. Counted here are hundreds of thousands of distinct CDR3 sequences, approximately 65% occurring once; the ten biggest clones make up about 30%. Staff drew around 10 milliliters of peripheral blood from each donor. CDR1 and CDR2 from the germline V gene are MNHNS and SASEGT. This CDR3 is built from 17 residues. Deletions cut 7 bases from V and 1 base from J, with 20 bases between. This clonotype is a singleton in its sample. The antigen remains undetermined.

The chain carries TRBV6-1 and TRBJ1-3; D possibly corresponds to TRBD1 (5 bases). Sequenced sample: blood. This clonotype was sampled from a man aged 25 to 40 in good health. CDR3 loop: CASTAGRGKESGNTIYF. CDR3 nucleotides: TGTGCCAGCACCGCGGGACGGGGGAAGGAGTCTGGAAACACCATATATTTT.